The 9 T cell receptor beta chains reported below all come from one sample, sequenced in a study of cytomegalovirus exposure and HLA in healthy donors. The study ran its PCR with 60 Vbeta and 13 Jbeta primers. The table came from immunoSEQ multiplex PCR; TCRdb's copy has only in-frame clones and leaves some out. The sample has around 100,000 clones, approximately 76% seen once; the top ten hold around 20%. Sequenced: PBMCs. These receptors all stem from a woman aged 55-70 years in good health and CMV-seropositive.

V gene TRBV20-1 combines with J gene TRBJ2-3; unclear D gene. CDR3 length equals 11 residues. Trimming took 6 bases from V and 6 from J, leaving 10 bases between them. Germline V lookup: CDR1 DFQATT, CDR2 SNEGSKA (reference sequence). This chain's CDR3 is CSASHADTQYF. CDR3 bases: TGCAGTGCAAGTCATGCGGATACGCAGTATTTT.

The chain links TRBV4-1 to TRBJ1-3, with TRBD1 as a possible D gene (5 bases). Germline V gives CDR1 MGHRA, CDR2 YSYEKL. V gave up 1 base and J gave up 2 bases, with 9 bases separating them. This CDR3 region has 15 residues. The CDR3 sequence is CASSQVAGTGNTIYF. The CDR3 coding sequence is TGCGCCAGCAGCCAAGTTGCAGGGACTGGAAACACCATATATTTT.

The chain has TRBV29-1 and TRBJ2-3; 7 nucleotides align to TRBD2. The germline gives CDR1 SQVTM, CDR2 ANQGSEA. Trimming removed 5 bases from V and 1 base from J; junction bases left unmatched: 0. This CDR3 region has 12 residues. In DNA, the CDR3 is TGCAGCGTTACTAGCGGCACAGATACGCAGTATTTT. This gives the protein CSVTSGTDTQYF.

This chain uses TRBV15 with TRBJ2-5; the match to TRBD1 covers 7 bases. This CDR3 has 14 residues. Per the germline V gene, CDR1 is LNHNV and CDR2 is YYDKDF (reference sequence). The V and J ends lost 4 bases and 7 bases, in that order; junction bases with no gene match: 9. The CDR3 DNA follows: TGTGCCACCAGCAAAACAACAGGGGAAGGGACCCAGTACTTC. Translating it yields CATSKTTGEGTQYF.

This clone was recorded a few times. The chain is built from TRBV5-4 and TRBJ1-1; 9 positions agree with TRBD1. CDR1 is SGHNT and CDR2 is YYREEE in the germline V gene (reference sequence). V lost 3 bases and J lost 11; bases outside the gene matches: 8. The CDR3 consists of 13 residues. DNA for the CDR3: TGTGCCAGCAGCTCCCAACAGGGGGCGGTGGCTTTCTTT. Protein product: CASSSQQGAVAFF.

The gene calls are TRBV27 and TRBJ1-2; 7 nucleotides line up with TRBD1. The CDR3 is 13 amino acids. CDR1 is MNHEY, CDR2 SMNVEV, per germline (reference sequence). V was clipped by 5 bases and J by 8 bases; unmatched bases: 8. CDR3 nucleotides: TGTGCCAGCAGTCCCCTGACAGGGCTGGGCTACACCTTC. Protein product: CASSPLTGLGYTF.

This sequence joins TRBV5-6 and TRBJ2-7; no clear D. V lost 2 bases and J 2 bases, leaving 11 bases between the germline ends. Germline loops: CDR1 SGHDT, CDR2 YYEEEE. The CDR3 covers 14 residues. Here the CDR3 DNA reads TGTGCCAGCAGCTTCTTAGACTTGCCCTACGAGCAGTACTTC. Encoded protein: CASSFLDLPYEQYF.

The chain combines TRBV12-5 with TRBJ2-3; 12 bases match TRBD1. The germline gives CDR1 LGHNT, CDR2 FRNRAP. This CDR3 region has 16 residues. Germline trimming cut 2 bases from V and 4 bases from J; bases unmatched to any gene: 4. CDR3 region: CASGLSGTGGPDTQYF. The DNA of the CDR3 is TGTGCTAGTGGTTTGTCCGGGACAGGGGGCCCAGATACGCAGTATTTT.

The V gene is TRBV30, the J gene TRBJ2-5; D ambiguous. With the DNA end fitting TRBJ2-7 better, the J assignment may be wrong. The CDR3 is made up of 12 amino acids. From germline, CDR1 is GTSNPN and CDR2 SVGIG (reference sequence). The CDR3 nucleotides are TGTGCCTGGAGTGTCGGTAGCTACGAGCAGTACTTC. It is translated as CAWSVGSYEQYF.